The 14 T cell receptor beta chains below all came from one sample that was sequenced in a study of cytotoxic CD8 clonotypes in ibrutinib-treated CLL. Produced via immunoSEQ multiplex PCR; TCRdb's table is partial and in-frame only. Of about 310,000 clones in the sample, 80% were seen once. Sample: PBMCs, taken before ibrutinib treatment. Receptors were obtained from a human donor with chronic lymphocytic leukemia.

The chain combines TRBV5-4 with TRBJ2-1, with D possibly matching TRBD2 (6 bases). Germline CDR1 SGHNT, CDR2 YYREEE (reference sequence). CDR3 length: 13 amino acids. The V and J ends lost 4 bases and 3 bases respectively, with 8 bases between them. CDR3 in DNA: TGTGCCAGCAGCGGAGGGAACTACAATGAGCAGTTCTTC. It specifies CASSGGNYNEQFF.

The CDR3 loop reads CASSLVATSGTGAYEQYF. The CDR3 DNA follows: TGTGCCAGCAGCTTAGTGGCGACTAGCGGGACTGGGGCCTACGAGCAGTACTTC. The rearrangement links TRBV11-2 to TRBJ2-7; 11 bases fit TRBD2. The germline CDR1 and CDR2 sequences are SGHAT and FQNNGV. The V gene end was trimmed by 1 base and the J gene end by 2 bases; junction bases not matched to a gene: 10. This CDR3 is 18 amino acids long.

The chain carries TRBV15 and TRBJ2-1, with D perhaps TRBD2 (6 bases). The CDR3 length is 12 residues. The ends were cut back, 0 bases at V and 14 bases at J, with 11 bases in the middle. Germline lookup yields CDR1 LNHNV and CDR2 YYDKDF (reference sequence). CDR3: CATSRDRGSKFF. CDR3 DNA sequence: TGTGCCACCAGCAGAGATCGGGGGTCGAAGTTCTTC.

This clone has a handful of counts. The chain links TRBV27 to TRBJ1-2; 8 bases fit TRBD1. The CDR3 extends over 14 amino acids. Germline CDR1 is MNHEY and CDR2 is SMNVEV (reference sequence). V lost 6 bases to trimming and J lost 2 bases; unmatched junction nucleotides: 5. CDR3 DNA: TGTGCCAGCAGCCTACAGGGGGGGAACTATGGCTACACCTTC. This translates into CASSLQGGNYGYTF.

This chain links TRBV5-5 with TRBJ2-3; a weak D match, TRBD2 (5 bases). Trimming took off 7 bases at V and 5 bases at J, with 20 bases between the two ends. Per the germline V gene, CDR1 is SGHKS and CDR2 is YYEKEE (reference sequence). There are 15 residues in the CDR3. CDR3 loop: CASLQGGWGRDTQYF. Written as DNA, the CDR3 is TGTGCCAGCCTCCAAGGCGGGTGGGGTAGAGATACGCAGTATTTT. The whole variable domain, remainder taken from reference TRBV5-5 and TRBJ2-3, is DAGVTQSPTHLIKTRGQQVTLRCSPISGHKSVSWYQQVLGQGPQFIFQYYEKEERGRGNFPDRFSARQFPNYSSELNVNALLLGDSALYLCASLQGGWGRDTQYFGPGTRLTVL.

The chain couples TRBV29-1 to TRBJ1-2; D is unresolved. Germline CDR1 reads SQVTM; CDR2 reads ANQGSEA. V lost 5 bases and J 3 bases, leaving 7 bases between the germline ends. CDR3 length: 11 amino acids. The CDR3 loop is CSVWGDYGYTF. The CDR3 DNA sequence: TGCAGCGTTTGGGGAGACTATGGCTACACCTTC.

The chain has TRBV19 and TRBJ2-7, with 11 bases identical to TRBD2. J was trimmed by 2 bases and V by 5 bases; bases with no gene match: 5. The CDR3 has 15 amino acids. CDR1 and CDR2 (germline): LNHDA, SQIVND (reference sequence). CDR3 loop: CASSLGTSGTYEQYF. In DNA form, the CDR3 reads TGTGCCAGTAGTCTGGGGACTAGCGGAACCTACGAGCAGTACTTC.

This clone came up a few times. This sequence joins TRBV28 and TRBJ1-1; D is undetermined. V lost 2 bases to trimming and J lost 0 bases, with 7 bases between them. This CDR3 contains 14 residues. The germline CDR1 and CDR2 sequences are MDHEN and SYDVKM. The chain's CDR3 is CASSLRQMNTEAFF. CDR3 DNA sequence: TGTGCCAGCAGTTTACGGCAAATGAACACTGAAGCTTTCTTT.

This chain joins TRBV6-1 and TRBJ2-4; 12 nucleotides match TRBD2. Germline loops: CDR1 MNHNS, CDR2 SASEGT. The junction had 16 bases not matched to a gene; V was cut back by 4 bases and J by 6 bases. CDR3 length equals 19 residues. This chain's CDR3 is CASSAAIRLAGEDRNIQYF. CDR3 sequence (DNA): TGTGCCAGCAGTGCCGCCATACGACTAGCGGGAGAGGATCGAAACATTCAGTACTTC.

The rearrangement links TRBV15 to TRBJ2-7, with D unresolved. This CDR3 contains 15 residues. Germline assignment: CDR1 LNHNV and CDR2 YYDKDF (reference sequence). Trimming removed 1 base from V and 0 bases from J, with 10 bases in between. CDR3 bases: TGTGCCACCAGCAGAGGGGGAACCTCCTCCTACGAGCAGTACTTC. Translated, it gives CATSRGGTSSYEQYF.

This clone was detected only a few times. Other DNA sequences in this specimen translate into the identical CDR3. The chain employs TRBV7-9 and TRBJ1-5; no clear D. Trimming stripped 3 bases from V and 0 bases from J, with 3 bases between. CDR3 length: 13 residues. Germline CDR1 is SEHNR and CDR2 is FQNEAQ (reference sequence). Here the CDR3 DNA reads TGTGCCAGCAGCTTTAATAGCAATCAGCCCCAGCATTTT. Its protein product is CASSFNSNQPQHF.

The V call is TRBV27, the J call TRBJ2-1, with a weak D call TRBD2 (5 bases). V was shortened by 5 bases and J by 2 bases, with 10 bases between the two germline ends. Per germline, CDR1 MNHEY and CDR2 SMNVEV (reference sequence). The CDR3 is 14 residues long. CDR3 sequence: CASSPAVAYNEQFF. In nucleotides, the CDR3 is TGTGCCAGCAGTCCAGCGGTTGCCTACAATGAGCAGTTCTTC.

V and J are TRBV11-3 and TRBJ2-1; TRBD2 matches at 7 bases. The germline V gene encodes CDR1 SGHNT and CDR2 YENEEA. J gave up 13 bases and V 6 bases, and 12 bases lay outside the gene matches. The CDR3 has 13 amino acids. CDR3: CASSSPGLYRQFF. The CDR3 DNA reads TGTGCCAGCAGTTCACCGGGACTATATCGACAGTTCTTC.

The CDR3 DNA is TGCAGCGCCAGCGGGAGGGCCTACAATGAGCAGTTCTTC. Amino acid sequence: CSASGRAYNEQFF. The chain recombines TRBV29-1 with TRBJ2-1; 10 bases line up with TRBD2. Germline trimming cut 7 bases from V and 2 bases from J; bases unmatched to any gene: 2. This CDR3 region has 13 residues. CDR1 and CDR2 (germline): SQVTM, ANQGSEA.